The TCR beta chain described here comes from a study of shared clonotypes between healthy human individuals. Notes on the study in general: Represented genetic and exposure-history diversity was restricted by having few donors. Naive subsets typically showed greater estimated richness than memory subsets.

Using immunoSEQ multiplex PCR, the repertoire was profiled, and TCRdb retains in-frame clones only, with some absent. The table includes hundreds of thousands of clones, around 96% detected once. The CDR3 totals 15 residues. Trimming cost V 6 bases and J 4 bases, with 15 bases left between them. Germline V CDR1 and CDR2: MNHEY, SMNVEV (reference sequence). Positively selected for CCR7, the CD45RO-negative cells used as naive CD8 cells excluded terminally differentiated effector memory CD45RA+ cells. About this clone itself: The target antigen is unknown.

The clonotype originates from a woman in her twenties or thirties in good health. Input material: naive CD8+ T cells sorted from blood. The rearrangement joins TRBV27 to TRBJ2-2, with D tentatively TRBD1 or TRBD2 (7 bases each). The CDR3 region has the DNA TGTGCCAGCAGATCAGGGGGGGAGGGCACCGGGGAGCTGTTTTTT. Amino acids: CASRSGGEGTGELFF.